This TCR beta chain was retrieved from a study of monozygotic twins with inflammatory bowel disease. The CDR3 loop spans 13 amino acids. Germline CDR1 is SGHTA and CDR2 is FQGNSA. TCRdb processed the 5' RACE reads again and assigns one entry to each CDR3 protein, with no DNA. The listing contains approximately 160,000 distinct CDR3 sequences. As to this clonotype: Its specificity is unknown.

Study results and caveats: Between concordant and discordant twins, repertoire similarity failed to differ, a result that limited power may explain. Variability in patient repertoires may have come partly from differing immunosuppressive treatments. On the inverse Simpson index, IBD patients scored lower for TCRbeta diversity than healthy co-twins. Different subtypes (of T cells) could not be told apart from one another.

Sequenced sample: blood. This receptor was identified in a human donor with ulcerative colitis or Crohn's disease, or a healthy co-twin of an affected twin (not recorded which). The chain is built from TRBV7-2 and TRBJ2-2; checking the TCRdb D call of TRBD1 is not possible without DNA. The CDR3 loop reads CASSSQGTGELFF.